The 10 T cell receptor beta chains listed next were all sequenced from one sample in a study of blood T cells in healthy people across ages. Using a J-beta primer mix together with a sample-barcoded 5' primer, a second PCR was run for roughly 6 to 12 cycles. MiXCR, run by TCRdb on the 5' RACE reads, gives a single entry per CDR3 protein. The table includes just over 1 million distinct CDR3 sequences, 45% detected once. Sequencing was carried out using blood. The receptors were sampled from a woman aged 55-69 years in good health.

V is TRBV20-1 and J is TRBJ2-4, with TRBD2 identical over 15 bases. The CDR3 spans 19 residues. Germline CDR1 and CDR2: DFQATT and SNEGSKA (reference sequence). J was trimmed by 0 bases and V by 2 bases; bases with no gene match: 8. CDR3 region: CSARTPGLAGGIAKNIQYF. The CDR3 DNA reads TGCAGTGCTAGAACTCCAGGACTAGCGGGGGGGATAGCCAAAAACATTCAGTACTTC.

This clonotype was seen only a few times. The gene calls are TRBV20-1 and TRBJ1-2, with TRBD1 as a possible D gene (6 bases). The V end lost 1 base, the J end lost 2 bases, and 14 bases lay between the germline ends. Germline CDR1 reads DFQATT; CDR2 reads SNEGSKA (reference sequence). CDR3 length equals 15 residues. In DNA, the CDR3 is TGCAGTGCTAGAGGACCGGGACAACAAAACTATGGCTACACCTTC. Amino acids: CSARGPGQQNYGYTF.

V is TRBV10-3 and J is TRBJ2-3; 10 bases line up with TRBD1. The germline V gene has CDR1 ENHRY and CDR2 SYGVKD. The CDR3 is 15 residues long. The ends lost 0 bases at V and 7 bases at J; junction bases unmatched: 4. The CDR3 DNA reads as TGTGCCATCAGTGAGTCGCGACAGGGGGCAAATACGCAGTATTTT. Its translation: CAISESRQGANTQYF.

The V call is TRBV10-3, the J call TRBJ2-5; weak D call: TRBD1 (5 bases). Per germline, CDR1 ENHRY and CDR2 SYGVKD. This CDR3 has 14 amino acids. V was shortened by 2 bases and J by 5 bases, with 12 bases between the two germline ends. CDR3 region: CAISEGRVLETQYF. The CDR3 DNA follows: TGTGCCATCAGTGAGGGCAGGGTGCTGGAGACCCAGTACTTC.

About this clonotype itself: Germline and junction disagree at one end, which may indicate a read error. The chain recombines TRBV5-1 with TRBJ2-3; no reliable D call. The germline gives CDR1 SGHRS, CDR2 YFSETQ. This CDR3 has 15 amino acids. The DNA of the CDR3 is TGCGCCAACAGCTCCCCGCTTGGGCTCGCAGATACGCAGTATTTT. This codes for CANSSPLGLADTQYF. The whole variable domain, remainder taken from reference TRBV5-1 and TRBJ2-3, is KAGVTQTPRYLIKTRGQQVTLSCSPISGHRSVSWYQQTPGQGLQFLFEYFSETQRNKGNFPGRFSGRQFSNSRSEMNVSTLELGDSALYLCANSSPLGLADTQYFGPGTRLTVL.

This clonotype was recorded a few times. V and J are TRBV2 and TRBJ2-1, with 8 positions matching TRBD2. This CDR3 comprises 14 residues. The V segment lost 4 bases and the J segment 7 bases; nucleotides outside the gene matches: 6. The germline CDR1 and CDR2 sequences are SNHLY and FYNNEI. The CDR3 DNA is TGTGCCAGCAGTGGGCGGACTAGCAAGAATGAGCAGTTCTTC. Translated, it gives CASSGRTSKNEQFF.

The CDR3 DNA follows: TGTGCCAGCAGCCAAGATCGGGCAGGGGTCGATGAGCAGTTCTTC. Translated: CASSQDRAGVDEQFF. The J gene is TRBJ2-1, the V gene TRBV14, with D possibly TRBD1 on 6 matching bases. The CDR3 runs 15 residues. V shed 0 bases and J shed 8 bases, with 14 bases lying between them. Germline V lookup: CDR1 SGHDN, CDR2 FVKESK.

This clonotype was seen a few times. The chain employs TRBV2 and TRBJ1-2; D is unclear. The CDR3 has 13 residues. Trimming took 5 bases from V and 5 from J, leaving 12 bases between them. Germline CDR1 reads SNHLY; CDR2 reads FYNNEI. CDR3 region: CASSPWEGYGYTF. CDR3 nucleotides: TGTGCCAGCAGTCCGTGGGAAGGGTATGGCTACACCTTC.

DNA of the CDR3: TGTGCCTGGAGTCATACTAACTATGGCTACACCTTC. Translated: CAWSHTNYGYTF. V usage is TRBV30 and J usage is TRBJ1-2; D unclear. Trimming removed 2 bases at V and 0 bases at J, with 4 bases between. CDR3 size: 12 residues. The germline V gene encodes CDR1 GTSNPN and CDR2 SVGIG (reference sequence).

This clonotype was observed a few times. This sequence joins TRBV10-3 and TRBJ2-1; D might be TRBD1 or TRBD2, each matching 5 bases. Deletions cut 10 bases from V and 6 bases from J, with 13 bases between. Per germline, CDR1 ENHRY and CDR2 SYGVKD. This CDR3 contains 12 residues. This CDR3 reads CATTRGTNEQFF. In DNA, the CDR3 is TGTGCCACAACTCGGGGCACCAATGAGCAGTTCTTC.